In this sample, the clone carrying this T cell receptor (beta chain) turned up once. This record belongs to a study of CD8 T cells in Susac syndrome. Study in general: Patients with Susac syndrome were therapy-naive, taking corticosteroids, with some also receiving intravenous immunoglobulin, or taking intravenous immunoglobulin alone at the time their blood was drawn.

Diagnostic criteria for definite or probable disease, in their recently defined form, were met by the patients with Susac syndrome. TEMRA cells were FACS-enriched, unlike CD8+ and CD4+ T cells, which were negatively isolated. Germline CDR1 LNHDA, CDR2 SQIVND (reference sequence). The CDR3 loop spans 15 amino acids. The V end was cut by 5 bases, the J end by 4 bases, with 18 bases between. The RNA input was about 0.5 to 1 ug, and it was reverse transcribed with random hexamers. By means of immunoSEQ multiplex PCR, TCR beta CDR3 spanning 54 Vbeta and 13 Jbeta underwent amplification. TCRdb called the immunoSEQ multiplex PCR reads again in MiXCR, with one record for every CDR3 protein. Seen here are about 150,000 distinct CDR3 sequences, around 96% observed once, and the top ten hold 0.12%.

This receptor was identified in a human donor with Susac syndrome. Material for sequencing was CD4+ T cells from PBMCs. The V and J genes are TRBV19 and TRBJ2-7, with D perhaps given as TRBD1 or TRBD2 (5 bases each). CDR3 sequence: CASSSKGTAWYEQYF. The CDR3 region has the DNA TGTGCCAGTAGTTCAAAGGGGACCGCCTGGTACGAGCAGTACTTC.